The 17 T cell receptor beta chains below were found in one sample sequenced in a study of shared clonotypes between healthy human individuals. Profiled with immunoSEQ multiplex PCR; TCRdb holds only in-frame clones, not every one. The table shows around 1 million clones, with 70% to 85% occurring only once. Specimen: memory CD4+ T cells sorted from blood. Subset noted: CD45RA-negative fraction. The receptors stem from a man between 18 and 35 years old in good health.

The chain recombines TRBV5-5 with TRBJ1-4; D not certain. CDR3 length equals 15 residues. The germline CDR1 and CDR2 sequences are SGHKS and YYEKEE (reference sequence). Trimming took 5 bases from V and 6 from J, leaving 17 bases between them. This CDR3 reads CASSYPRSGDEKLFF. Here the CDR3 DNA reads TGTGCCAGCAGTTACCCCCGTAGCGGGGATGAAAAACTGTTTTTT. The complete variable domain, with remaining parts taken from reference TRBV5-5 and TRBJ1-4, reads DAGVTQSPTHLIKTRGQQVTLRCSPISGHKSVSWYQQVLGQGPQFIFQYYEKEERGRGNFPDRFSARQFPNYSSELNVNALLLGDSALYLCASSYPRSGDEKLFFGSGTQLSVL.

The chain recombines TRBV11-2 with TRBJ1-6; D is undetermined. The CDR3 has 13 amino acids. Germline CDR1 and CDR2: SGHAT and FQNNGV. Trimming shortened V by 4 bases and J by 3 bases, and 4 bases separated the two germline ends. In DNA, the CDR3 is TGTGCCAGCAGCTCGAACTATAATTCACCCCTCCACTTT. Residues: CASSSNYNSPLHF.

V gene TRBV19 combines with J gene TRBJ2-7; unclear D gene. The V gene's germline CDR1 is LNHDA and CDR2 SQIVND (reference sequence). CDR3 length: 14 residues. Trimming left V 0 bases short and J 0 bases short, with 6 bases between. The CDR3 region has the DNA TGTGCCAGTAGTATAGAGTCGAGCTCCTACGAGCAGTACTTC. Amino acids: CASSIESSSYEQYF.

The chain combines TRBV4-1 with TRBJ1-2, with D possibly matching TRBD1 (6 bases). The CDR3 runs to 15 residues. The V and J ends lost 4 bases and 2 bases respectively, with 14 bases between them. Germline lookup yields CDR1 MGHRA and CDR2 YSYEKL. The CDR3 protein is CASSRPDSGNYGYTF. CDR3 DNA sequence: TGCGCCAGCAGCCGACCGGACAGCGGGAACTATGGCTACACCTTC.

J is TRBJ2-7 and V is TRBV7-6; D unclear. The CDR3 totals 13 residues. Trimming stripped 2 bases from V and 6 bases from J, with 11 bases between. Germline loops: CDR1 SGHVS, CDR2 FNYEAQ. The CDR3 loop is CASSLRPGSEQYF. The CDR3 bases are TGTGCCAGCAGCTTAAGGCCAGGAAGCGAGCAGTACTTC.

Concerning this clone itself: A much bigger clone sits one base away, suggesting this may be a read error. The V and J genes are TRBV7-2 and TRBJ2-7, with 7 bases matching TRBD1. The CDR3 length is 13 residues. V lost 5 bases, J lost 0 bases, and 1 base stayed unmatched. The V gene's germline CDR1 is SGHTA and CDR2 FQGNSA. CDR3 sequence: CASSRDSSYEQYF. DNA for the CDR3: TGTGCCAGCAGCCGGGACAGCTCCTACGAGCAGTACTTC.

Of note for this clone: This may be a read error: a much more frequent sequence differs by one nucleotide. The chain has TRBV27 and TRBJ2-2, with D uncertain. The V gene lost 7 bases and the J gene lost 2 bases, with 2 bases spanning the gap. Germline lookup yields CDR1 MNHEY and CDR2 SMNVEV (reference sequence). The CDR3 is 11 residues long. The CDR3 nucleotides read TGTGCCAGCACTAACACCGGGGAGCTGTTTTTT. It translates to CASTNTGELFF.

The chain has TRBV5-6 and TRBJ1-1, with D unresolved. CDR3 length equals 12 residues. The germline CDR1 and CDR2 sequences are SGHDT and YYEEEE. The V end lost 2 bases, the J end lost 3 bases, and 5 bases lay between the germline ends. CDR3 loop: CASSLRYTEAFF. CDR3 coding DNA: TGTGCCAGCAGCTTACGGTACACTGAAGCTTTCTTT.

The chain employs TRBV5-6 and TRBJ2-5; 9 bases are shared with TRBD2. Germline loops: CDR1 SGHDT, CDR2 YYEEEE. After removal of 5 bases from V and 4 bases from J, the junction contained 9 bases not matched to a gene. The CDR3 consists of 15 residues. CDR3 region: CASSYAGGPGETQYF. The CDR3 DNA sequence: TGTGCCAGCAGTTACGCGGGAGGGCCGGGAGAGACCCAGTACTTC. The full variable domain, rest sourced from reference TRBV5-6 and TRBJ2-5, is DAGVTQSPTHLIKTRGQQVTLRCSPKSGHDTVSWYQQALGQGPQFIFQYYEEEERQRGNFPDRFSGHQFPNYSSELNVNALLLGDSALYLCASSYAGGPGETQYFGPGTRLLVL.

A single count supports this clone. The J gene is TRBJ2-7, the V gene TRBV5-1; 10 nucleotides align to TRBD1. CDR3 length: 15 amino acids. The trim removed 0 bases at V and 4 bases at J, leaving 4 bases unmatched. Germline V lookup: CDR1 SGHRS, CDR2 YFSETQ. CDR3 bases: TGCGCCAGCAGCTTGGAGGGGACAGGGGTTTACGAGCAGTACTTC. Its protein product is CASSLEGTGVYEQYF.

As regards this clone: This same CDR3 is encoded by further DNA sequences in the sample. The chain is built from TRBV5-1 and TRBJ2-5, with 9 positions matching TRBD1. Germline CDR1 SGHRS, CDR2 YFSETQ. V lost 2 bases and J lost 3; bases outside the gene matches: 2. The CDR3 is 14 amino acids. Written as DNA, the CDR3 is TGCGCCAGCAGCTTAGGGACAGGGAAAGAGACCCAGTACTTC. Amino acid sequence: CASSLGTGKETQYF.

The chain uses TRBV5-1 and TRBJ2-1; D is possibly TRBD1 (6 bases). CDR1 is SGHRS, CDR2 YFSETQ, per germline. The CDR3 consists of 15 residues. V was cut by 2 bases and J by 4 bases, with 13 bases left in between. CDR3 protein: CASSLDRQPYNEQFF. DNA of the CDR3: TGCGCCAGCAGCTTAGACAGGCAACCATACAATGAGCAGTTCTTC.

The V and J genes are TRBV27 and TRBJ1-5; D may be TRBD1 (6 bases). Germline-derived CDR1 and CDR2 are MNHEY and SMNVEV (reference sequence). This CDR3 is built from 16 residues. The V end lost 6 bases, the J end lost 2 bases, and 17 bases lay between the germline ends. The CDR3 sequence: CASSSSGGAGNQPQHF. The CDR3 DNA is TGTGCCAGCAGCTCATCGGGGGGGGCCGGCAATCAGCCCCAGCATTTT.

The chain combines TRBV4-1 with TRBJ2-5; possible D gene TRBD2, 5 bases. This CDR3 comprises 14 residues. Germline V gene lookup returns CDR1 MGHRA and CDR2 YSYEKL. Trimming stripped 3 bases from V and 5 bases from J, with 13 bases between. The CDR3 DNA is TGCGCCAGCAGCCAGGAGGTGTCCGCGGAGACCCAGTACTTC. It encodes CASSQEVSAETQYF.

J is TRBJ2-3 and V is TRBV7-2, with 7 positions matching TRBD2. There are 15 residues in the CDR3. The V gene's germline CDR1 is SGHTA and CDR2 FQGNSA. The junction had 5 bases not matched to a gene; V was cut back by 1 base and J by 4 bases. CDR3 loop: CASSLGLARSDTQYF. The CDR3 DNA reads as TGTGCCAGCAGCTTAGGACTAGCAAGGTCAGATACGCAGTATTTT.

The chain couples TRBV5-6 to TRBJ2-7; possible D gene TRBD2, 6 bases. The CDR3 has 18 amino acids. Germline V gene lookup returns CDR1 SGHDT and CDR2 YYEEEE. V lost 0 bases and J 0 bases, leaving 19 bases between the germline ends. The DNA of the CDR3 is TGTGCCAGCAGCTTGGAAGCTAGGTGGGCGGGGAGCTCCTACGAGCAGTACTTC. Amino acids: CASSLEARWAGSSYEQYF.

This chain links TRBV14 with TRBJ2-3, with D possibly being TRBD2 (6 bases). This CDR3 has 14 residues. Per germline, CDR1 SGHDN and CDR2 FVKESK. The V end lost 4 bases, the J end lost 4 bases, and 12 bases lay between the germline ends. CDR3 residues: CASSLTRQSDTQYF. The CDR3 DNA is TGTGCCAGCAGCCTGACTAGGCAATCAGATACGCAGTATTTT.